The next 23 T cell receptor beta chains were all read from a single sample in a study of cytomegalovirus exposure and HLA in healthy donors. Amplification used 60 Vbeta primers and 13 Jbeta primers. The assay was immunoSEQ multiplex PCR, and TCRdb's table has in-frame clones only and misses some. The profile shows under 300,000 clones, about 86% of them singletons. The sample was PBMCs. The source is a woman aged 55-70 years in good health and CMV-seropositive.

This clone occurred once. V is TRBV7-6 and J is TRBJ2-5; 7 nucleotides match TRBD2. Germline lookup yields CDR1 SGHVS and CDR2 FNYEAQ. The CDR3 sequence is 17 residues long. The junction had 10 bases not matched to a gene; V was cut back by 2 bases and J by 1 base. The CDR3 DNA reads TGTGCCAGCAGCTTATCTTGGGAGGGGATGGGCCAAGAGACCCAGTACTTC. Encoded protein: CASSLSWEGMGQETQYF.

The CDR3 region is CASSKTWPGQGLNEQFF. CDR3 sequence (DNA): TGTGCCAGCAGCAAGACTTGGCCGGGACAGGGGCTCAATGAGCAGTTCTTC. The V gene is TRBV7-2, the J gene TRBJ2-1; 10 nucleotides align to TRBD1. Germline loops: CDR1 SGHTA, CDR2 FQGNSA. V was pared by 5 bases and J by 6 bases, with 13 bases of the junction left unmatched. CDR3 length: 17 amino acids.

This chain connects TRBV30 to TRBJ1-2; the D is unclear. Germline loops: CDR1 GTSNPN, CDR2 SVGIG (reference sequence). CDR3 length: 14 residues. Trimming left V 3 bases short and J 8 bases short, with 19 bases between. The CDR3 sequence: CAWRREAGPGGYTF. The CDR3 DNA reads as TGTGCCTGGAGGCGAGAGGCAGGCCCGGGGGGCTACACCTTC.

CDR3 in DNA: TGTGCCAGTAGCCACCAGACTAGCGGCTTGAGCTCCTACGAGCAGTACTTC. This encodes CASSHQTSGLSSYEQYF. The J gene is TRBJ2-7, the V gene TRBV19; 9 nucleotides agree with TRBD2. The CDR3 is made up of 17 amino acids. Germline assignment: CDR1 LNHDA and CDR2 SQIVND (reference sequence). V shed 6 bases, J shed 0 bases, and the junction held 12 bases outside the gene matches.

The genes are TRBV7-8 and TRBJ2-1, with D perhaps TRBD2 (6 bases). The length of the CDR3 is 15 residues. Trimming cost V 7 bases and J 4 bases, with 17 bases left between them. From germline, CDR1 is SGHVS and CDR2 FQNEAQ. CDR3 nucleotides: TGTGCCAGCACCCCAGGGAGCGGGCGATACAATGAGCAGTTCTTC. Residues: CASTPGSGRYNEQFF.

The chain has TRBV9 and TRBJ1-6; D is unresolved. The CDR3 spans 16 residues. CDR1 and CDR2 from the germline V gene are SGDLS and YYNGEE. V lost 1 base to trimming and J lost 5 bases, with 13 bases between them. CDR3 sequence (DNA): TGTGCCAGCAGCGTAAATGTACAAACCAATAATTCACCCCTCCACTTT. Its translation is CASSVNVQTNNSPLHF.

The chain links TRBV19 to TRBJ1-2; the match to TRBD1 covers 7 bases. The CDR3 runs to 14 residues. J gave up 4 bases and V 1 base, and 3 bases lay outside the gene matches. Looked up from germline, CDR1 is LNHDA and CDR2 is SQIVND (reference sequence). CDR3 protein: CASSIVAGGYGYTF. For the CDR3, the DNA is TGTGCCAGTAGTATAGTCGCAGGGGGCTATGGCTACACCTTC. The full variable domain, with the rest looked up from reference TRBV19 and TRBJ1-2, is DGGITQSPKYLFRKEGQNVTLSCEQNLNHDAMYWYRQDPGQGLRLIYYSQIVNDFQKGDIAEGYSVSREKKESFPLTVTSAQKNPTAFYLCASSIVAGGYGYTFGSGTRLTVV.

V usage is TRBV19 and J usage is TRBJ2-1, with 7 nucleotides matching TRBD1. CDR1 LNHDA and CDR2 SQIVND come from the germline V gene (reference sequence). This CDR3 region has 15 residues. V shed 3 bases, J shed 7 bases, and the junction held 9 bases outside the gene matches. This chain's CDR3 is CASSITNRGWNEQFF. The CDR3 DNA follows: TGTGCCAGTAGTATTACGAACAGGGGTTGGAATGAGCAGTTCTTC.

V gene TRBV6-1 combines with J gene TRBJ2-5, with D hard to call. The V and J ends lost 5 bases and 2 bases respectively, with 12 bases between them. The CDR3 extends over 14 amino acids. Germline V gives CDR1 MNHNS, CDR2 SASEGT. CDR3 sequence (DNA): TGTGCCAGCAGTCCCCATGTCCAACAAGAGACCCAGTACTTC. Its translation is CASSPHVQQETQYF.

The genes are TRBV7-9 and TRBJ1-1, with 9 bases that match TRBD1. The germline V gene has CDR1 SEHNR and CDR2 FQNEAQ (reference sequence). The CDR3 has 16 residues. V trimming: 5 bases; J trimming: 0 bases; junction bases outside the gene matches: 7. The CDR3 protein is CASSLRQGVMNTEAFF. CDR3 bases: TGTGCCAGCAGCCTTAGACAGGGGGTCATGAACACTGAAGCTTTCTTT.

V usage is TRBV19 and J usage is TRBJ1-2, with TRBD1 as a possible D gene (5 bases). The CDR3 sequence is 12 residues long. Per the germline V gene, CDR1 is LNHDA and CDR2 is SQIVND (reference sequence). V lost 8 bases and J lost 4, with 11 bases in between. For the CDR3, the DNA is TGTGCCAGTGATTCCGGGGGCTATGGCTACACCTTC. Translating it yields CASDSGGYGYTF. The full variable domain, rest sourced from reference TRBV19 and TRBJ1-2, is DGGITQSPKYLFRKEGQNVTLSCEQNLNHDAMYWYRQDPGQGLRLIYYSQIVNDFQKGDIAEGYSVSREKKESFPLTVTSAQKNPTAFYLCASDSGGYGYTFGSGTRLTVV.

The rearrangement links TRBV2 to TRBJ1-5; D possibly corresponds to TRBD1 (5 bases). CDR3 size: 13 residues. Between the trimmed V and J ends, which lost 8 bases and 3 bases, there was a span of 11 bases. Germline values: CDR1 SNHLY, CDR2 FYNNEI. CDR3 bases: TGTGCCAGCGGGGCCAGCTACAATCAGCCCCAGCATTTT. Translating gives CASGASYNQPQHF.

The V and J genes are TRBV19 and TRBJ2-1; TRBD2 aligns across 10 bases. V gave up 1 base and J gave up 5 bases; unmatched junction bases: 2. The CDR3 length is 15 residues. Per the germline V gene, CDR1 is LNHDA and CDR2 is SQIVND (reference sequence). CDR3 sequence: CASSIASGSHNEQFF. Written as DNA, the CDR3 is TGTGCCAGTAGTATAGCTAGCGGGAGCCACAATGAGCAGTTCTTC.

Remarks on this clone: Other DNA sequences within the sample encode an identical CDR3. The genes are TRBV27 and TRBJ1-1; D gene uncertain. Germline V gene lookup returns CDR1 MNHEY and CDR2 SMNVEV (reference sequence). Deletions cut 2 bases from V and 1 base from J, with 5 bases between. This CDR3 is 13 amino acids long. Written as DNA, the CDR3 is TGTGCCAGCAGTTTAACCAGGAACACTGAAGCTTTCTTT. Amino acids: CASSLTRNTEAFF.

The CDR3 DNA reads TGTGCCTGGAGGCCCGGACTAGCGGGCACAGATACGCAGTATTTT. It encodes CAWRPGLAGTDTQYF. The chain links TRBV30 to TRBJ2-3; 10 positions agree with TRBD2. The ends lost 3 bases at V and 1 base at J; junction bases unmatched: 4. From germline, CDR1 is GTSNPN and CDR2 SVGIG (reference sequence). The CDR3 has 15 amino acids. The full variable domain, rest sourced from reference TRBV30 and TRBJ2-3, is SQTIHQWPATLVQPVGSPLSLECTVEGTSNPNLYWYRQAAGRGLQLLFYSVGIGQISSEVPQNLSASRPQDRQFILSSKKLLLSDSGFYLCAWRPGLAGTDTQYFGPGTRLTVL.

The chain carries TRBV6-1 and TRBJ1-2; 8 nucleotides align to TRBD1. Germline CDR1 is MNHNS and CDR2 is SASEGT. This CDR3 has 14 amino acids. J lost 6 bases, V lost 2 bases, and 5 bases had no gene match. CDR3 DNA: TGTGCCAGCAGTGAATATCAGACAGGGGATGGCTACACCTTC. Translating gives CASSEYQTGDGYTF.

This sequence joins TRBV4-1 and TRBJ2-7, with 8 positions matching TRBD1. This CDR3 spans 15 amino acids. V lost 2 bases, J lost 4 bases, and 7 bases stayed unmatched. Germline V CDR1 and CDR2: MGHRA, YSYEKL. CDR3 protein: CASSQPRDRNYEQYF. CDR3 DNA: TGCGCCAGCAGCCAACCACGGGACAGGAATTACGAGCAGTACTTC.

This clone was counted once. The chain is built from TRBV10-1 and TRBJ2-1, with 9 bases fitting TRBD2. CDR1 and CDR2 (germline): WNHNN, SYGVQD (reference sequence). This CDR3 comprises 14 residues. Trimming cost V 2 bases and J 8 bases; bases outside gene matches: 4. The CDR3 loop is CASSEAGGMHEQFF. The CDR3 DNA reads TGCGCCAGCAGTGAGGCGGGAGGGATGCATGAGCAGTTCTTC.

V and J are TRBV27 and TRBJ1-5, with D unresolved. This CDR3 contains 14 residues. Germline CDR1 and CDR2: MNHEY and SMNVEV (reference sequence). V lost 6 bases, J lost 0 bases, and 9 bases lay in between. The CDR3 loop is CASSYKSSNQPQHF. The CDR3 nucleotides read TGTGCCAGCAGCTATAAAAGTAGCAATCAGCCCCAGCATTTT.

The J gene is TRBJ1-2, the V gene TRBV7-9; 11 positions agree with TRBD1. This CDR3 comprises 13 residues. Germline lookup yields CDR1 SEHNR and CDR2 FQNEAQ (reference sequence). After removal of 10 bases from V and 7 bases from J, the junction contained 8 bases not matched to a gene. In nucleotides, the CDR3 is TGTGCCATCGACGGGACAGGGGGGCTTGGCTACACCTTC. It encodes CAIDGTGGLGYTF.

The J gene is TRBJ2-2, the V gene TRBV5-1, with D unclear. CDR1 and CDR2 (germline): SGHRS, YFSETQ. Trimming removed 3 bases from V and 6 bases from J, with 12 bases in between. The CDR3 has 14 amino acids. For the CDR3, the DNA is TGCGCCAGCAGCTCAGGTGGCGCCGCCGGGGAGCTGTTTTTT. It yields the protein CASSSGGAAGELFF.

V usage is TRBV27 and J usage is TRBJ2-3, with D possibly matching TRBD2 (6 bases). Per the germline V gene, CDR1 is MNHEY and CDR2 is SMNVEV (reference sequence). The CDR3 has 12 amino acids. Trimming removed 5 bases at V and 6 bases at J, with 9 bases between. The CDR3 nucleotides read TGTGCCAGCAGTCCCGGAGGGGATACGCAGTATTTT. This gives the protein CASSPGGDTQYF.

CDR3 residues: CSVEGQLNTEAFF. CDR3 nucleotide sequence: TGCAGCGTTGAGGGACAGCTGAACACTGAAGCTTTCTTT. V gene TRBV29-1 combines with J gene TRBJ1-1; TRBD1 matches at 7 bases. The CDR3 consists of 13 residues. Germline values: CDR1 SQVTM, CDR2 ANQGSEA. J was trimmed by 0 bases and V by 3 bases; bases with no gene match: 1.